The clone carrying this T cell receptor (beta chain) was recorded a few times. Its antigen is unknown. The CDR3 loop spans 15 amino acids. Germline values: CDR1 MGHRA, CDR2 YSYEKL. The J segment lost 5 bases and the V segment lost 0 bases, leaving 3 bases of the junction unmatched. PCR used 60 Vbeta primers and 13 Jbeta primers. Generated by immunoSEQ multiplex PCR, the TCRdb table keeps only in-frame clones and is missing some. The top ten clones hold 0.65% of a sample with 190,000 or so clones, 75% to 85% of them seen once. This specimen belongs to a study of cytomegalovirus exposure and HLA in healthy donors. Whole-study findings and limits: It emerged from a later analysis that several of the most significant clusters appeared to be linked to common viral pathogens. Later examination showed HLA-associated TCR beta chains had greater clonal expansion than equally common others.

This rearrangement joins TRBV4-1 to TRBJ1-5; TRBD1 agrees at 8 bases. Sequenced input: PBMCs. This clonotype originated in a boy younger than 18 in good health and CMV-seronegative. The CDR3 nucleotides are TGCGCCAGCAGCCAAGACCCAGGGGGCTATCAGCCCCAGCATTTT. Its translation is CASSQDPGGYQPQHF.